Here is one T cell receptor (beta chain) with its context. This sample is part of a study of blood T cell repertoires in COVID-19. Study-wide background: Sites across the United States, Italy and Spain contributed samples from acute and convalescent COVID-19.

Source study methods: Counts of nucleated cells, estimated from reference gene primer amplification, were obtained. The assay was immunoSEQ multiplex PCR, and TCRdb's table has in-frame clones only and misses some. That table gives V, J and clone size, and the DNA gave D and trimming. The table shows over 55,000 clones, with roughly 87% occurring only once. It was during active infection that Seattle patients were enrolled and then longitudinally followed. This CDR3 has 17 amino acids. Looked up from germline, CDR1 is KGHSH and CDR2 is LQKENI. V lost 3 bases to trimming and J lost 2 bases, with 14 bases between them.

This receptor was identified in a woman of 80 years or more with COVID-19, enrolled during active disease. The V and J genes are TRBV18 and TRBJ2-6, with D possibly matching TRBD2 (6 bases). The specimen sequenced was peripheral blood. Here the CDR3 DNA reads TGTGCCAGCTCACCCCCCTCCCGGGGGACTGGGGCCAACGTCCTGACTTTC. Amino acid sequence: CASSPPSRGTGANVLTF.